The next 7 T cell receptor beta chains were all read from a single sample in a study of T cells expressing NK-cell markers. TCRdb re-called the 5' RACE reads and catalogs CDR3 proteins one per entry, DNA excluded. The sample totals 150,000 to 200,000 distinct CDR3 sequences; its top ten clones hold approximately 17%. Material: blood T cells: a sorted CD56 or NKG2C T cell subset, CD4+ or CD8+ T cells, or bulk PBMC T cells (not recorded which). The receptors were gathered from a woman aged 18 to 75 in good health.

CDR3 sequence: CASSPGPSIKGFSGANVLTF. The gene calls are TRBV3-1 and TRBJ2-6. CDR1 is LGHDT, CDR2 YNNKEL, per germline (reference sequence). This CDR3 is built from 20 residues.

The chain carries TRBV12-3 or TRBV12-4 and TRBJ2-5; TCRdb calls TRBD2, which cannot be checked without DNA. The CDR3 is 17 amino acids. The CDR3 loop reads CASSPRLAGLNQETQYF.

This rearrangement joins TRBV6-1 to TRBJ2-7; TCRdb lists TRBD2, though no DNA is available to test this call. CDR1 MNHNS and CDR2 SASEGT come from the germline V gene. The CDR3 covers 13 residues. The CDR3 is CASNSPPTYEQYF.

This rearrangement joins TRBV5-5 to TRBJ2-7; the TRBD1 assignment by TCRdb is unverifiable without DNA. The CDR3 is made up of 15 amino acids. The germline V gene encodes CDR1 SGHKS and CDR2 YYEKEE (reference sequence). The CDR3 reads CASRTPIRDSYEQYF.

This chain joins TRBV15 and TRBJ2-4; TCRdb's assignment of TRBD2 cannot be checked, as there is no DNA. The CDR3 contains 17 residues. CDR1 LNHNV and CDR2 YYDKDF come from the germline V gene (reference sequence). The CDR3 protein is CATSRGGLAVAKNIQYF.

This chain joins TRBV11-1 and TRBJ1-5; TCRdb outputs TRBD1, but without DNA this stays unchecked. The CDR3 runs 19 residues. Germline CDR1 and CDR2: SGHAT and FQDESV (reference sequence). The CDR3 sequence is CASSLGGPGVNYSNQPQHF. The full variable domain, with the rest looked up from reference TRBV11-1 and TRBJ1-5, is EAEVAQSPRYKITEKSQAVAFWCDPISGHATLYWYRQILGQGPELLVQFQDESVVDDSQLPKDRFSAERLKGVDSTLKIQPAELGDSAMYLCASSLGGPGVNYSNQPQHFGDGTRLSIL.

This chain links TRBV11-1 with TRBJ2-3. The CDR3 spans 18 residues. Per germline, CDR1 SGHAT and CDR2 FQDESV (reference sequence). The CDR3 protein is CASSFNPTGNWGTDTQYF. Filled out from reference TRBV11-1 and TRBJ2-3, the complete variable domain reads EAEVAQSPRYKITEKSQAVAFWCDPISGHATLYWYRQILGQGPELLVQFQDESVVDDSQLPKDRFSAERLKGVDSTLKIQPAELGDSAMYLCASSFNPTGNWGTDTQYFGPGTRLTVL.